This TCR beta chain appears in the sequencing data of a study of control samples from healthy donors and cancer patients (dated by TCRdb to 2018 to 2020). Library prep was done by the immunoSEQ multiplex PCR assay. This immuneACCESS table, as held by TCRdb, lists in-frame sequences with V and J called but not all clones. Of the missing ones, under half trace to an unresolved V gene in checked studies; the others have no known cause. This sample lists fewer than 200,000 clones; 85% to 95% were detected once. Over 1.1% of the sample is in the top ten clones. This clone occurred once. The clone's antigen remains unknown. The sample holds no much larger clone one base away, and base qualities are not on file. The trim is 2 bases for V and 2 bases for J, with a gap of 6 bases between the germline ends. Including cysteine and phenylalanine, the CDR3 has 13 amino acids. The CDR3 DNA has 39 bases and is translated from base 1. CDR1 and CDR2, per the germline V gene, are KGHSH and LQKENI.

The sample taken for sequencing was blood. Recombination connected TRBV18 to TRBJ1-2, with an unclear D gene assignment. The TCR comes from a young man in good health. The nucleotides are TGTGCCAGCTCACCAGGGCGCAACTATGGCTACACCTTC. Translated, it reads CASSPGRNYGYTF.